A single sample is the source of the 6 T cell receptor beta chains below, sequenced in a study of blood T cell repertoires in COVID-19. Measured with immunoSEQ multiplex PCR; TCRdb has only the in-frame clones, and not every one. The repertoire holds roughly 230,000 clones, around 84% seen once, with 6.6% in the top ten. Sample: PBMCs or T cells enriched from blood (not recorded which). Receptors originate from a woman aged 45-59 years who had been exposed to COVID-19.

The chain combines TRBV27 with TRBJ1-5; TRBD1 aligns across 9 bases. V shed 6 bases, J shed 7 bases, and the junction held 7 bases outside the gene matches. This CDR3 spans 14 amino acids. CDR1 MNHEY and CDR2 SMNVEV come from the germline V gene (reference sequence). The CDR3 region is CASRTGGPRQPQHF. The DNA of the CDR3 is TGTGCCAGCAGAACAGGGGGCCCGCGACAGCCCCAGCATTTT.

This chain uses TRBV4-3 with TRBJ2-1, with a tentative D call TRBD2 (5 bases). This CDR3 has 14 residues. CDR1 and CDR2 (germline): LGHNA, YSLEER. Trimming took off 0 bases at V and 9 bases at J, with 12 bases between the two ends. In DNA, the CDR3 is TGCGCCAGCAGCCAAGATCTATCCGGGGTTGAGCAGTTCTTC. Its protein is CASSQDLSGVEQFF.

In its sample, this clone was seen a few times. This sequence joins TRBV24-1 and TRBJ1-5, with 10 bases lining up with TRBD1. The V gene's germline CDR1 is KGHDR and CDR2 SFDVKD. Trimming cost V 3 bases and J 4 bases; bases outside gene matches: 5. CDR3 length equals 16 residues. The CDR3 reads CATSDGGTGENQPQHF. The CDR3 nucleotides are TGTGCCACCAGTGATGGGGGGACAGGGGAGAATCAGCCCCAGCATTTT.

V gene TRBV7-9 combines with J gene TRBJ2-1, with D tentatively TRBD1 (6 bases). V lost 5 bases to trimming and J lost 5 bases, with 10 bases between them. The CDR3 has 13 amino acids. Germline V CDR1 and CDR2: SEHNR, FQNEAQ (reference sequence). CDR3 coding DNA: TGTGCCAGCAGCCAAGGACAGAACAATGAGCAGTTCTTC. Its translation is CASSQGQNNEQFF.

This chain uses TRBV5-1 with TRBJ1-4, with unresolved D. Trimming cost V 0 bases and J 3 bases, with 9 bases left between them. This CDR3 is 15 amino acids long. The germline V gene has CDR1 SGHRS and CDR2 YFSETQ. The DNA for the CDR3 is TGCGCCAGCAGCTTGGGGGGAGGCCCTAATGAAAAACTGTTTTTT. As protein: CASSLGGGPNEKLFF.

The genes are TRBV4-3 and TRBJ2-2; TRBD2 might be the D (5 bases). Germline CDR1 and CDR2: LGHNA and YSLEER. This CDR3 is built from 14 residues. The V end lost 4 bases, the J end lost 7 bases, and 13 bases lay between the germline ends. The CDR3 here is CASSLSDGDGELFF. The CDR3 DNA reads TGCGCCAGCAGCCTCAGCGACGGGGACGGGGAGCTGTTTTTT.